The entry that follows covers one T cell receptor (beta chain) sequence. This record comes from a study of T cells in Graves' hyperthyroidism and ophthalmopathy. Amplified TCR beta CDR3 regions derived from RNA transcripts. The TCR CDR3 was amplified in a first-round RT-PCR using the HTBI primer set. TCRdb fed the multiplex PCR reads into MiXCR, producing one record per CDR3 protein. The repertoire holds 400,000 to 550,000 distinct CDR3 sequences, with roughly 24% as singletons. There are 17 residues in the CDR3. Germline CDR1 and CDR2: SGHRS and YFSETQ. With 2 bases removed from V and 2 bases from J, the gap between germline ends came to 17 bases.

This chain connects TRBV5-1 to TRBJ1-5, with D hard to call. The sequence was collected from a woman aged 30 to 39 with Graves' ophthalmopathy. The sequencing input was blood. CDR3 amino acids: CASSLGPTLGGNQPQHF. CDR3 bases: TGCGCCAGCAGCTTAGGACCTACTCTAGGCGGCAATCAGCCCCAGCATTTT.